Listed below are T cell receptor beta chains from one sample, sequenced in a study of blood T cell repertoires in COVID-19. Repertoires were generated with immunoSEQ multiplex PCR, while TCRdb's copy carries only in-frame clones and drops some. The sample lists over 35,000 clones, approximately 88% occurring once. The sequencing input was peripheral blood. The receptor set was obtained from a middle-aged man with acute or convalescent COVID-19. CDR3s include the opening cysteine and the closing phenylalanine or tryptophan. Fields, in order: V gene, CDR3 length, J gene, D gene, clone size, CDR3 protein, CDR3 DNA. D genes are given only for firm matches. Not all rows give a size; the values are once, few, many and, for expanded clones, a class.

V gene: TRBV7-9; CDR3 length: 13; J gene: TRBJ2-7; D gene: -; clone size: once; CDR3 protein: CASSLKSSYEQYF; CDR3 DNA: TGTGCCAGCAGCTTGAAGAGCTCCTACGAGCAGTACTTC
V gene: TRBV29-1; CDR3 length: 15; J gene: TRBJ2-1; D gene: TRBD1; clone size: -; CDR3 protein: CSVEFGRGLDGEQFF; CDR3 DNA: TGCAGCGTTGAATTCGGCAGGGGGCTCGACGGTGAGCAGTTCTTC
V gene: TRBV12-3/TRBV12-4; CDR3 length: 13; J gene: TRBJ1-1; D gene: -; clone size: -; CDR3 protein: CASSLDSTTEAFF; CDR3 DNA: TGTGCCAGCAGTTTAGACAGTACTACTGAAGCTTTCTTT
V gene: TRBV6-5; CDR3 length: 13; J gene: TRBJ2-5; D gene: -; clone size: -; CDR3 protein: CASRERGLETQYF; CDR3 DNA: TGTGCCAGCAGAGAGAGAGGCTTGGAGACCCAGTACTTC
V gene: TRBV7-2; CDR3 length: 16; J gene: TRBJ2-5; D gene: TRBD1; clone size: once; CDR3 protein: CASSLGGTGGQETQYF; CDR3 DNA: TGTGCCAGCAGCTTAGGGGGGACAGGGGGTCAGGAGACCCAGTACTTC
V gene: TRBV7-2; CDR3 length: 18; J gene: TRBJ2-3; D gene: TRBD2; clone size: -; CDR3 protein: CASSLGIRSSGGTDTQYF; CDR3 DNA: TGTGCCAGCAGCTTAGGCATTCGGTCTAGCGGGGGGACAGATACGCAGTATTTT
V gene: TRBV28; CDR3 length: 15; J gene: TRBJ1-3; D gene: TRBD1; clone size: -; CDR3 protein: CASSETGGSGNTIYF; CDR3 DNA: TGTGCCAGCAGTGAAACAGGGGGGTCCGGAAACACCATATATTTT
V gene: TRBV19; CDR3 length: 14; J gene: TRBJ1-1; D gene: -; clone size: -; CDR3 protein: CASSIIVWNTEAFF; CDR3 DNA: TGTGCCAGTAGTATCATTGTGTGGAACACTGAAGCTTTCTTT
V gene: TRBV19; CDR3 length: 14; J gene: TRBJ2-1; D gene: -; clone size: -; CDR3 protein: CASSIDHSKNEQFF; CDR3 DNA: TGTGCCAGTAGTATAGATCACTCCAAGAATGAGCAGTTCTTC
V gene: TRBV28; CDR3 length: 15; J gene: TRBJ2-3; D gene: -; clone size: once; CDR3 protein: CASTPGESSTDTQYF; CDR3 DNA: TGTGCCAGCACCCCGGGAGAATCTAGCACAGATACGCAGTATTTT
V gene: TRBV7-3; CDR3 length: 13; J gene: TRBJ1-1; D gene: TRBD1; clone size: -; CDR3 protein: CASSITGDTEAFF; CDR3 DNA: TGTGCCAGCAGCATAACAGGGGACACTGAAGCTTTCTTT
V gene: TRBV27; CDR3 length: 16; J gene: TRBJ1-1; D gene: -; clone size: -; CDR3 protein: CASSPYRNKMNTEAFF; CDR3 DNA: TGTGCCAGCAGTCCTTACAGAAACAAAATGAACACTGAAGCTTTCTTT
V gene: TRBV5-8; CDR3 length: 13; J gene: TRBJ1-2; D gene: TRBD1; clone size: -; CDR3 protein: CASNRQGNYGYTF; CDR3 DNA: TGTGCCAGCAACCGACAGGGGAACTATGGCTACACCTTC
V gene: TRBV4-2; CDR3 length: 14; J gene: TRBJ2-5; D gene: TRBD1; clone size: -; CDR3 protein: CASRPTGAQETQYF; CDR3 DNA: TGTGCCAGCAGACCAACAGGGGCGCAAGAGACCCAGTACTTC
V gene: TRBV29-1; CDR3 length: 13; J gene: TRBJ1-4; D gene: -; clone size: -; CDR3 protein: CSVGLTAGEKLFF; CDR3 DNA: TGCAGCGTTGGTCTGACCGCGGGTGAAAAACTGTTTTTT
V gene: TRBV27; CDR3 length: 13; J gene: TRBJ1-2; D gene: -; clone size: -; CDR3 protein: CASSLSGVNGYTF; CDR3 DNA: TGTGCCAGCAGTTTATCAGGGGTCAATGGCTACACCTTC
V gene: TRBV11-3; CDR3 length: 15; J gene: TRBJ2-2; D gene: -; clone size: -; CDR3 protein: CASSDRTANTGELFF; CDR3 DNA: TGTGCCAGCAGCGATAGAACAGCTAACACCGGGGAGCTGTTTTTT
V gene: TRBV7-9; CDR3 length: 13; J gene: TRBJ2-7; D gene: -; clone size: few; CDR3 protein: CASSLISFSEQYF; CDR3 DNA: TGTGCCAGCAGCTTAATTTCCTTTAGCGAGCAGTACTTC
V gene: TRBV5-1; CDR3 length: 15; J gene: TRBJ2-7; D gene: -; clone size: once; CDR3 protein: CASSPASEASYEQYF; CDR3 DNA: TGCGCCAGCAGCCCGGCGAGCGAGGCCTCCTACGAGCAGTACTTC
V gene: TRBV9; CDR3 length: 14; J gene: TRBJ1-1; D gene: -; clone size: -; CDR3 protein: CASALQPMNTEAFF; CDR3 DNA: TGTGCCAGCGCCCTACAGCCAATGAACACTGAAGCTTTCTTT
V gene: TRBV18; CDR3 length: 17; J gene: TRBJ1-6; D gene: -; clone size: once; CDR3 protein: CASSIQAPQSQDSPLHF; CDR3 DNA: TGTGCCAGCTCCATCCAGGCGCCGCAGTCACAAGATTCACCCCTCCACTTT
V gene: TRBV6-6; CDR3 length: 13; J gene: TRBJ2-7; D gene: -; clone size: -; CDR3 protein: CASSHPGPYEQYF; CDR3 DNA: TGTGCCAGCAGTCACCCGGGTCCATACGAGCAGTACTTC
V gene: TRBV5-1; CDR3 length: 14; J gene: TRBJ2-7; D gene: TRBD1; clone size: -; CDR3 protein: CASSLVGQGYEQYF; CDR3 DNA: TGCGCCAGCAGCTTGGTGGGACAGGGGTACGAGCAGTACTTC